The 32 T cell receptor beta chains below were found in one sample sequenced in a study of vaccination and CD4 T cells after COVID-19. One entry per CDR3 protein, called by TCRdb with MiXCR from the PCR reads. Among approximately 17,000 distinct CDR3 sequences listed, just over 60% were seen once. Sequences were derived from CD4+ T cells from blood, sampled after SARS-CoV-2 vaccination. These TCRs come from a human donor who had recovered from COVID-19.

This clonotype was counted between two and nine times. This chain connects TRBV6-2 or TRBV6-3 to TRBJ2-3, with 7 bases aligning to TRBD2. V gave up 7 bases and J gave up 5 bases; unmatched junction bases: 6. Germline CDR1 MNHEY, CDR2 SVGEGT. The CDR3 has 13 residues. CDR3 amino acids: CASKGLLGDTQYF. The DNA for the CDR3 is TGTGCCAGCAAGGGACTACTAGGAGATACGCAGTATTTT.

The chain carries TRBV2 and TRBJ2-7, with D possibly called TRBD1 or TRBD2 (5 bases each). The CDR3 loop spans 11 amino acids. V lost 8 bases and J 3 bases, leaving 8 bases between the germline ends. Germline CDR1 SNHLY, CDR2 FYNNEI. CDR3 nucleotides: TGTGCCAGCGGGACCCTCTACGAGCAGTACTTC. Translated, it gives CASGTLYEQYF.

V is TRBV6-1 and J is TRBJ1-6; perhaps TRBD1 as D (5 bases). The germline gives CDR1 MNHNS, CDR2 SASEGT. CDR3 length: 14 amino acids. V lost 4 bases to trimming and J lost 9 bases, with 13 bases between them. The CDR3 nucleotides are TGTGCCAGCAGTGTGACAGTCCTTGGTTCACCCCTCCACTTT. Its translation is CASSVTVLGSPLHF.

The chain couples TRBV5-1 to TRBJ2-4; 14 nucleotides agree with TRBD2. This CDR3 has 14 amino acids. The V gene's germline CDR1 is SGHRS and CDR2 YFSETQ. Losses at the gene ends were 4 bases for V and 9 bases for J; bases not matched to a gene: 3. CDR3 amino acids: CASSRGTSGSIQYF. In nucleotides, the CDR3 is TGCGCCAGCAGCCGCGGGACTAGCGGGAGCATTCAGTACTTC.

This chain connects TRBV6-1 to TRBJ2-2; D remains unclear. The CDR3 consists of 16 residues. The V gene lost 6 bases and the J gene lost 0 bases, with 14 bases spanning the gap. Looked up from germline, CDR1 is MNHNS and CDR2 is SASEGT. The CDR3 region is CASSLRVYANTGELFF. The DNA of the CDR3 is TGTGCCAGCAGCCTCCGGGTCTACGCGAACACCGGGGAGCTGTTTTTT.

This clonotype was recorded a few times. V gene TRBV7-3 combines with J gene TRBJ2-7, with 7 positions matching TRBD1. Germline CDR1 is SGHTA and CDR2 is FQGTGA. This CDR3 comprises 13 residues. The V segment lost 4 bases and the J segment 2 bases; nucleotides outside the gene matches: 2. CDR3 in amino acids: CASSSGQTYEQYF. In DNA, the CDR3 is TGTGCCAGCAGCTCGGGACAGACCTACGAGCAGTACTTC.

The rearrangement uses TRBV12-3 or TRBV12-4 and TRBJ2-7; the match to TRBD2 covers 7 bases. V was pared by 5 bases and J by 5 bases, with 12 bases of the junction left unmatched. This CDR3 has 15 residues. CDR3 DNA: TGTGCCAGCAGTCTCGAGCGGGATCTGAAGGACGAGCAGTACTTC. This encodes CASSLERDLKDEQYF.

This clonotype was counted a few times. The chain has TRBV27 and TRBJ2-2, with 9 positions matching TRBD2. Germline V gives CDR1 MNHEY, CDR2 SMNVEV (reference sequence). The CDR3 is made up of 17 amino acids. The V and J ends lost 5 bases and 6 bases, in that order; junction bases with no gene match: 13. The CDR3 is CASSTTFRGRAAGELFF. The CDR3 DNA reads TGTGCCAGCAGTACAACCTTCCGCGGGAGGGCCGCCGGGGAGCTGTTTTTT.

The V and J genes are TRBV4-3 and TRBJ2-2; 10 nucleotides match TRBD1. Trimming at V came to 0 bases and at J to 0 bases, leaving 7 bases not matched to a gene. Germline-derived CDR1 and CDR2 are LGHNA and YSLEER. The CDR3 consists of 19 residues. In DNA, the CDR3 is TGCGCCAGCAGCCAAGAGGGACAGGGGCCTTACGCGAACACCGGGGAGCTGTTTTTT. It yields the protein CASSQEGQGPYANTGELFF.

The chain recombines TRBV6-2 or TRBV6-3 with TRBJ1-5; the D gene is possibly TRBD1 (6 bases). V lost 6 bases and J lost 5, with 20 bases in between. The CDR3 extends over 16 amino acids. Per germline, CDR1 MNHEY and CDR2 SVGEGT. CDR3 region: CASSRIIEGGDQPQHF. CDR3 DNA: TGTGCCAGCAGCCGAATCATCGAGGGGGGTGATCAGCCCCAGCATTTT.

The J gene is TRBJ1-5, the V gene TRBV6-1; unclear D gene. The CDR3 is made up of 19 amino acids. V lost 3 bases, J lost 0 bases, and 21 bases lay in between. Germline V gene lookup returns CDR1 MNHNS and CDR2 SASEGT. This CDR3 is CASSDSFAMGKGSNQPQHF. The CDR3 nucleotides are TGTGCCAGCAGTGACAGTTTCGCAATGGGGAAGGGTAGCAATCAGCCCCAGCATTTT.

The chain couples TRBV12-3 or TRBV12-4 to TRBJ1-2, with a tentative D call TRBD1 (5 bases). Deletions cut 4 bases from V and 4 bases from J, with 19 bases between. This CDR3 is 16 amino acids long. The CDR3: CASSSRAWGDGYGYTF. The CDR3 bases are TGTGCCAGCAGTTCTAGAGCCTGGGGGGACGGCTATGGCTACACCTTC.

The V gene is TRBV20-1, the J gene TRBJ2-1, with D uncertain. This CDR3 contains 13 residues. The V gene's germline CDR1 is DFQATT and CDR2 SNEGSKA (reference sequence). V shed 5 bases and J shed 4 bases, with 12 bases lying between them. DNA of the CDR3: TGCAGTGCTTTCTGGACCAATTACAATGAGCAGTTCTTC. Its translation: CSAFWTNYNEQFF.

This clonotype was found a few times. The chain employs TRBV20-1 and TRBJ2-5; 9 nucleotides match TRBD2. Germline CDR1 DFQATT, CDR2 SNEGSKA (reference sequence). This CDR3 has 15 residues. Trimming cost V 4 bases and J 5 bases; bases outside gene matches: 11. The DNA for the CDR3 is TGCAGTGCTAAAACAGCGGGAGGCACCTTTGAGACCCAGTACTTC. This gives the protein CSAKTAGGTFETQYF.

The gene calls are TRBV28 and TRBJ2-7, with 9 bases lining up with TRBD1. Germline CDR1 reads MDHEN; CDR2 reads SYDVKM. The junction had 7 bases not matched to a gene; V was cut back by 5 bases and J by 5 bases. The CDR3 is 14 amino acids. The CDR3 sequence is CASSRTGVENEQYF. In DNA, the CDR3 is TGTGCCAGCAGTAGGACAGGGGTCGAGAACGAGCAGTACTTC. Using reference TRBV28 and TRBJ2-7 for the parts outside the CDR3, the full variable domain is DVKVTQSSRYLVKRTGEKVFLECVQDMDHENMFWYRQDPGLGLRLIYFSYDVKMKEKGDIPEGYSVSREKKERFSLILESASTNQTSMYLCASSRTGVENEQYFGPGTRLTVT.

For the CDR3, the DNA is TGCAGTGCTGTTCGAGCGGGATACTACGAGCAGTACTTC. As protein: CSAVRAGYYEQYF. V usage is TRBV20-1 and J usage is TRBJ2-7; 7 bases map to TRBD2. V lost 5 bases, J lost 3 bases, and 7 bases stayed unmatched. Germline V gene lookup returns CDR1 DFQATT and CDR2 SNEGSKA (reference sequence). This CDR3 is 13 amino acids long.

V is TRBV7-2 and J is TRBJ2-7; 8 nucleotides line up with TRBD1. The CDR3 has 16 residues. J was trimmed by 7 bases and V by 4 bases; bases with no gene match: 15. CDR1 and CDR2 (germline): SGHTA, FQGNSA. The CDR3 loop reads CASSSRGGQGRSEQYF. For the CDR3, the DNA is TGTGCCAGCAGCTCCCGGGGCGGACAGGGAAGGTCTGAGCAGTACTTC.

The chain carries TRBV20-1 and TRBJ2-3; no definite D call. This CDR3 contains 12 residues. The germline CDR1 and CDR2 sequences are DFQATT and SNEGSKA (reference sequence). The V gene lost 3 bases and the J gene lost 6 bases, with 10 bases spanning the gap. This chain's CDR3 is CSASPVLDTQYF. CDR3 nucleotides: TGCAGTGCTAGCCCGGTCCTGGATACGCAGTATTTT.

This clonotype showed up just a few times. The chain is built from TRBV7-2 and TRBJ2-3; tentative D call: TRBD1 (5 bases). Per the germline V gene, CDR1 is SGHTA and CDR2 is FQGNSA. V was pared by 1 base and J by 2 bases, with 7 bases between. This CDR3 is built from 14 residues. The CDR3 sequence: CASSLGGATDTQYF. DNA for the CDR3: TGTGCCAGCAGCTTAGGTGGGGCCACAGATACGCAGTATTTT.

CDR3 amino acids: CASSYVSAGTDTQYF. CDR3 sequence (DNA): TGTGCCAGCAGTTACGTTAGCGCCGGCACAGATACGCAGTATTTT. The chain employs TRBV6-5 and TRBJ2-3; TRBD2 might be the D (5 bases). CDR3 length: 15 residues. V dropped 2 bases and J dropped 1 base, with 10 bases sitting between them. From germline, CDR1 is MNHEY and CDR2 SVGAGI.

The rearrangement links TRBV6-1 to TRBJ1-2, with D possibly TRBD1 on 6 matching bases. The germline V gene has CDR1 MNHNS and CDR2 SASEGT. The CDR3 loop spans 14 amino acids. Trimming stripped 2 bases from V and 8 bases from J, with 15 bases between. CDR3 region: CASSETGASVGYTF. CDR3 in DNA: TGTGCCAGCAGTGAAACGGGGGCGTCGGTCGGCTACACCTTC.

In its sample, this clonotype was seen a few times. The gene calls are TRBV7-2 and TRBJ1-1, with D unclear. Trimming pared 2 bases from V and 1 base from J, leaving 11 bases between. Germline lookup yields CDR1 SGHTA and CDR2 FQGNSA. This CDR3 is 15 amino acids long. CDR3 in DNA: TGTGCCAGCAGCTTATATGGGCCCTCGAACACTGAAGCTTTCTTT. Amino acids: CASSLYGPSNTEAFF.

The chain joins TRBV19 to TRBJ2-3, with TRBD1 identical over 7 bases. Germline trimming cut 5 bases from V and 4 bases from J; bases unmatched to any gene: 6. The CDR3 length is 14 residues. The germline gives CDR1 LNHDA, CDR2 SQIVND (reference sequence). The CDR3 is CASSPRQGPDTQYF. The CDR3, as DNA: TGTGCCAGTAGTCCTAGACAGGGCCCAGATACGCAGTATTTT.

This clonotype ranks as medium-sized. This rearrangement joins TRBV25-1 to TRBJ1-6, with D perhaps TRBD1 (5 bases). Per germline, CDR1 MGHDK and CDR2 SYGVNS. V dropped 1 base and J dropped 0 bases, with 10 bases sitting between them. This CDR3 comprises 17 residues. The CDR3 sequence is CASSESGLSSYNSPLHF. CDR3 nucleotide sequence: TGTGCCAGCAGTGAATCGGGGCTGAGCTCCTATAATTCACCCCTCCACTTT.

This rearrangement joins TRBV10-2 to TRBJ1-2; the D gene is possibly TRBD1 (5 bases). The CDR3 sequence is 12 residues long. Trimming took 2 bases from V and 5 from J, leaving 6 bases between them. CDR1 and CDR2 from the germline V gene are WSHSY and SAAADI. The CDR3 coding sequence is TGCGCCAGCAGTGAGCAGGGTTATGGCTACACCTTC. Translation: CASSEQGYGYTF.

The genes are TRBV20-1 and TRBJ2-1, with D possibly matching TRBD2 (6 bases). The CDR3 is 14 residues long. The V gene's germline CDR1 is DFQATT and CDR2 SNEGSKA (reference sequence). V gave up 3 bases and J gave up 4 bases, with 13 bases separating them. The CDR3 DNA reads as TGCAGTGCTAGGAATAGCGGATCTTACAATGAGCAGTTCTTC. It encodes CSARNSGSYNEQFF.

The rearrangement uses TRBV5-1 and TRBJ2-5; no definite D call. The CDR3 totals 15 residues. Trimming cost V 4 bases and J 5 bases, with 18 bases left between them. Germline V gives CDR1 SGHRS, CDR2 YFSETQ. CDR3 nucleotides: TGCGCCAGCAGCACCCGGCCTGGTGGTGGGGAGACCCAGTACTTC. This encodes CASSTRPGGGETQYF.

The chain recombines TRBV20-1 with TRBJ1-1; D uncertain. Deletions cut 3 bases from V and 1 base from J, with 9 bases between. Germline V lookup: CDR1 DFQATT, CDR2 SNEGSKA (reference sequence). CDR3 length: 13 residues. CDR3 DNA sequence: TGCAGTGCTAGTTATCAGCCGAACACTGAAGCTTTCTTT. Amino acids: CSASYQPNTEAFF.

The rearrangement uses TRBV25-1 and TRBJ2-5; TRBD1 matches 10 bases. The V segment lost 3 bases and the J segment 5 bases; nucleotides outside the gene matches: 3. Germline CDR1 and CDR2: MGHDK and SYGVNS. The CDR3 is 14 amino acids. This chain's CDR3 is CASSDRDRGETQYF. The CDR3 DNA reads as TGTGCCAGCAGTGACCGGGACAGGGGTGAGACCCAGTACTTC.

CDR3 protein: CASSLGQGQTSEAFF. For the CDR3, the DNA is TGTGCCAGCAGCCTTGGACAGGGCCAAACGTCTGAAGCTTTCTTT. The chain links TRBV7-9 to TRBJ1-1; 8 nucleotides align to TRBD1. The length of the CDR3 is 15 residues. Trimming cost V 5 bases and J 6 bases; bases outside gene matches: 11. In germline, CDR1 is SEHNR, CDR2 FQNEAQ (reference sequence).

There are a few counts of this clonotype. The V call is TRBV6-2 or TRBV6-3, the J call TRBJ1-1; D is possibly TRBD1 (6 bases). There are 16 residues in the CDR3. Germline values: CDR1 MNHEY, CDR2 SVGEGT. The ends were cut back, 3 bases at V and 2 bases at J, with 16 bases in the middle. The CDR3: CASSYDSKGVNTEAFF. In nucleotides, the CDR3 is TGTGCCAGCAGTTATGATAGTAAGGGGGTAAACACTGAAGCTTTCTTT.

This clonotype was detected a few times. The genes are TRBV21-1 and TRBJ1-5. TRBV21-1 is flagged as a pseudogene. This CDR3 comprises 16 residues. The DNA for the CDR3 is TGTGCCAGCAGCAAAAAGGAGGTTTATAGCAATCAGCCCCAGCATTTT. This translates into CASSKKEVYSNQPQHF.